Presented here are 30 T cell receptor beta chains from one specimen sequenced in a study of blood T cell repertoires in COVID-19. TCRdb's table, derived via immunoSEQ multiplex PCR, lists solely in-frame clones and lacks some. In the table there are a few hundred thousand clones, roughly 83% of which are singletons. Sequences were obtained from PBMCs or T cells enriched from blood (not recorded which). All receptors derive from a woman aged 40 to 55 with acute COVID-19.

The rearrangement joins TRBV24-1 to TRBJ2-2; D uncertain. V was trimmed by 9 bases and J by 5 bases, leaving 12 bases between them. The CDR3 is 13 residues long. Germline lookup yields CDR1 KGHDR and CDR2 SFDVKD. This CDR3 reads CATQAQPTGELFF. As DNA, the CDR3 is TGTGCCACCCAGGCCCAGCCGACCGGGGAGCTGTTTTTT.

The chain joins TRBV5-1 to TRBJ2-1; TRBD2 aligns across 8 bases. V trimming: 3 bases; J trimming: 4 bases; junction bases outside the gene matches: 15. The CDR3 extends over 18 amino acids. Germline CDR1 and CDR2: SGHRS and YFSETQ. The CDR3 DNA reads TGCGCCAGCAGCTCGGGGGGGTCTAGCGGTTTGGGGTACAATGAGCAGTTCTTC. It translates to CASSSGGSSGLGYNEQFF.

The chain recombines TRBV29-1 with TRBJ2-7; 7 nucleotides match TRBD1. V was clipped by 5 bases and J by 6 bases; unmatched bases: 4. The CDR3 loop spans 11 amino acids. The germline V gene has CDR1 SQVTM and CDR2 ANQGSEA. CDR3 sequence: CSVLDRAEQYF. The CDR3 DNA sequence: TGCAGCGTTCTCGACAGGGCCGAGCAGTACTTC.

The genes are TRBV14 and TRBJ2-2, with TRBD1 identical over 7 bases. The germline gives CDR1 SGHDN, CDR2 FVKESK. V dropped 2 bases and J dropped 5; count of bases not matched to a gene: 5. The CDR3 sequence is 15 residues long. Here the CDR3 DNA reads TGTGCCAGCAGCCAACAGGGACAGAGGACCGGGGAGCTGTTTTTT. Its translation is CASSQQGQRTGELFF.

The rearrangement uses TRBV19 and TRBJ2-2; possibly TRBD2 for D (6 bases). This CDR3 contains 15 residues. The germline V gene encodes CDR1 LNHDA and CDR2 SQIVND (reference sequence). V lost 4 bases, J lost 1 base, and 10 bases lay in between. In DNA form, the CDR3 reads TGTGCCAGTAGTAATCCGGGAGAGAACACCGGGGAGCTGTTTTTT. Its translation is CASSNPGENTGELFF.

This sequence joins TRBV5-1 and TRBJ1-1; a weak D match, TRBD1 (5 bases). Trimming pared 4 bases from V and 4 bases from J, leaving 14 bases between. Germline CDR1 reads SGHRS; CDR2 reads YFSETQ. The CDR3 has 14 residues. DNA for the CDR3: TGCGCCAGCAGCGAAGCCTCGACAGCCACTGAAGCTTTCTTT. Amino acid sequence: CASSEASTATEAFF. Filled out from reference TRBV5-1 and TRBJ1-1, the complete variable domain reads KAGVTQTPRYLIKTRGQQVTLSCSPISGHRSVSWYQQTPGQGLQFLFEYFSETQRNKGNFPGRFSGRQFSNSRSEMNVSTLELGDSALYLCASSEASTATEAFFGQGTRLTVV.

V is TRBV19 and J is TRBJ2-7; TRBD1 matches 10 bases. V lost 5 bases and J lost 3; bases outside the gene matches: 4. The CDR3 is 14 residues long. The germline CDR1 and CDR2 sequences are LNHDA and SQIVND (reference sequence). The CDR3 DNA is TGTGCCAGTAGTCCACGGACAGGGGGCTACGAGCAGTACTTC. Translation gives CASSPRTGGYEQYF.

J is TRBJ1-5 and V is TRBV12-3 or TRBV12-4, with a weak D call TRBD1 (5 bases). Trimming left V 6 bases short and J 10 bases short, with 16 bases between. CDR3 length: 13 amino acids. CDR3: CASSPLPQGPQHF. DNA for the CDR3: TGTGCCAGCAGCCCCCTCCCTCAGGGACCCCAGCATTTT.

Written as DNA, the CDR3 is TGTGCCAGCAGCCACGCAGGGGGCTACGAGCAGTACTTC. Translation gives CASSHAGGYEQYF. The rearrangement links TRBV7-2 to TRBJ2-7, with TRBD1 matching over 7 bases. The germline V gene encodes CDR1 SGHTA and CDR2 FQGNSA. This CDR3 spans 13 amino acids. J lost 3 bases, V lost 5 bases, and 4 bases had no gene match.

This sequence joins TRBV5-4 and TRBJ2-1; perhaps TRBD1 as D (6 bases). Trimming cost V 4 bases and J 4 bases, with 9 bases left between them. Germline V CDR1 and CDR2: SGHNT, YYREEE (reference sequence). This CDR3 is built from 13 residues. For the CDR3, the DNA is TGTGCCAGCAGCACAGACAGGTACAATGAGCAGTTCTTC. Protein product: CASSTDRYNEQFF. Complete variable domain (other parts from reference TRBV5-4 and TRBJ2-1): ETGVTQSPTHLIKTRGQQVTLRCSSQSGHNTVSWYQQALGQGPQFIFQYYREEENGRGNFPPRFSGLQFPNYSSELNVNALELDDSALYLCASSTDRYNEQFFGPGTRLTVL.

This chain connects TRBV19 to TRBJ2-5; D is perhaps TRBD1 (6 bases). Per the germline V gene, CDR1 is LNHDA and CDR2 is SQIVND (reference sequence). The CDR3 contains 13 residues. V lost 9 bases and J lost 4, with 15 bases in between. CDR3 nucleotides: TGTGCCAGCAAAGGGGGTGCGGGAGAGACCCAGTACTTC. As protein: CASKGGAGETQYF.

The V call is TRBV5-1, the J call TRBJ2-5; tentatively, D is TRBD2 (5 bases). Germline lookup yields CDR1 SGHRS and CDR2 YFSETQ. V was clipped by 5 bases and J by 2 bases, with 7 bases between them. CDR3 length equals 12 residues. Here the CDR3 reads CASRTGQETQYF. DNA of the CDR3: TGCGCCAGCAGGACGGGACAAGAGACCCAGTACTTC. The full variable domain, with the rest looked up from reference TRBV5-1 and TRBJ2-5, is KAGVTQTPRYLIKTRGQQVTLSCSPISGHRSVSWYQQTPGQGLQFLFEYFSETQRNKGNFPGRFSGRQFSNSRSEMNVSTLELGDSALYLCASRTGQETQYFGPGTRLLVL.

This clone was recorded a few times. Other DNA sequences within the sample encode an identical CDR3. The chain recombines TRBV11-3 with TRBJ1-3; no clear D gene. Germline V CDR1 and CDR2: SGHNT, YENEEA. V shed 1 base and J shed 4 bases, with 5 bases lying between them. There are 13 residues in the CDR3. The CDR3 reads CASSLGGGNTIYF. The CDR3 region has the DNA TGTGCCAGCAGCTTAGGCGGCGGAAACACCATATATTTT.

This clone was detected once. The chain recombines TRBV30 with TRBJ1-2, with D possibly matching TRBD1 (5 bases). Trimming shortened V by 8 bases and J by 7 bases, and 23 bases separated the two germline ends. The CDR3 has 14 amino acids. Per germline, CDR1 GTSNPN and CDR2 SVGIG (reference sequence). CDR3: CAVQWGLTRRGYTF. DNA of the CDR3: TGTGCCGTTCAATGGGGACTGACCCGCCGTGGCTACACCTTC. Based on the CDR3 plus reference TRBV30 and TRBJ1-2, the full variable domain is SQTIHQWPATLVQPVGSPLSLECTVEGTSNPNLYWYRQAAGRGLQLLFYSVGIGQISSEVPQNLSASRPQDRQFILSSKKLLLSDSGFYLCAVQWGLTRRGYTFGSGTRLTVV.

The chain has TRBV14 and TRBJ1-6; D gene ambiguous. The CDR3 covers 13 residues. The germline CDR1 and CDR2 sequences are SGHDN and FVKESK. The V end lost 1 base, the J end lost 5 bases, and 3 bases lay between the germline ends. This chain's CDR3 is CASSQVNNSPLHF. The CDR3 coding sequence is TGTGCCAGCAGCCAAGTAAATAATTCACCCCTCCACTTT.

V gene TRBV18 combines with J gene TRBJ2-2; 11 bases are shared with TRBD1. From germline, CDR1 is KGHSH and CDR2 LQKENI. The CDR3 totals 16 residues. V shed 4 bases, J shed 4 bases, and the junction held 5 bases outside the gene matches. CDR3 amino acids: CASSRADRGRTGELFF. CDR3 nucleotides: TGTGCCAGCTCACGGGCGGACAGGGGGCGCACCGGGGAGCTGTTTTTT.

DNA of the CDR3: TGTGCCAGCAGCTTTAGCTCTGGAAACACCATATATTTT. This sequence encodes CASSFSSGNTIYF. The rearrangement uses TRBV5-6 and TRBJ1-3; D gene uncertain. Looked up from germline, CDR1 is SGHDT and CDR2 is YYEEEE. This CDR3 region has 13 residues. The germline V and J ends were trimmed by 2 bases and 0 bases, with 3 bases remaining between them.

V usage is TRBV18 and J usage is TRBJ2-7, with 7 positions matching TRBD1. Trimming cost V 3 bases and J 6 bases; bases outside gene matches: 14. Germline loops: CDR1 KGHSH, CDR2 LQKENI. This CDR3 is 16 amino acids long. This chain's CDR3 is CASSPARDSPFSEQYF. CDR3 DNA sequence: TGTGCCAGCTCACCCGCTCGGGACAGTCCTTTTAGCGAGCAGTACTTC.

The chain joins TRBV24-1 to TRBJ2-7; 13 bases are shared with TRBD2. J was trimmed by 4 bases and V by 4 bases; bases with no gene match: 18. Germline values: CDR1 KGHDR, CDR2 SFDVKD. The CDR3 has 20 residues. CDR3 DNA sequence: TGTGCCACCAGTGAACTAGACGGACTAGCGGGAGACGCCCAACGATACGAGCAGTACTTC. It yields the protein CATSELDGLAGDAQRYEQYF.

The chain combines TRBV5-1 with TRBJ2-5, with 10 bases matching TRBD2. The CDR3 consists of 18 residues. V trimming: 0 bases; J trimming: 0 bases; junction bases outside the gene matches: 8. Germline CDR1 and CDR2: SGHRS and YFSETQ. CDR3 region: CASSLGAILAGHQETQYF. Here the CDR3 DNA reads TGCGCCAGCAGCTTGGGGGCTATACTAGCGGGGCACCAAGAGACCCAGTACTTC.

The chain is built from TRBV5-1 and TRBJ2-2; D perhaps matches TRBD1 (6 bases). The germline V gene encodes CDR1 SGHRS and CDR2 YFSETQ. V was pared by 4 bases and J by 2 bases, with 12 bases between. The CDR3 loop spans 15 amino acids. The CDR3 loop reads CASSPGHINTGELFF. CDR3 DNA: TGCGCCAGCAGCCCGGGACATATCAACACCGGGGAGCTGTTTTTT.

The gene calls are TRBV5-1 and TRBJ2-3, with 13 nucleotides matching TRBD2. Per the germline V gene, CDR1 is SGHRS and CDR2 is YFSETQ. V lost 0 bases to trimming and J lost 4 bases; unmatched junction nucleotides: 5. The CDR3 is 17 residues long. Here the CDR3 DNA reads TGCGCCAGCAGCTTGGCGGGAACTAGCGGGGGGGCAGATACGCAGTATTTT. Translation gives CASSLAGTSGGADTQYF.

This clone was observed a handful of times. The chain is built from TRBV19 and TRBJ2-2; TRBD1 agrees at 9 bases. The germline CDR1 and CDR2 sequences are LNHDA and SQIVND (reference sequence). V shed 6 bases and J 1 base; nucleotides not matched to a gene: 6. The CDR3 has 16 residues. DNA for the CDR3: TGTGCCAGTAGCGACAGGGGGGCAGGGAACACCGGGGAGCTGTTTTTT. Encoded protein: CASSDRGAGNTGELFF.

The V call is TRBV7-9, the J call TRBJ2-1, with a tentative D call TRBD2 (5 bases). V was pared by 5 bases and J by 0 bases, with 14 bases between. Germline CDR1 SEHNR, CDR2 FQNEAQ (reference sequence). The length of the CDR3 is 16 residues. The CDR3 DNA reads as TGTGCCAGCAGCCCACTAGGCTTCAGCTCCTACAATGAGCAGTTCTTC. It encodes CASSPLGFSSYNEQFF.

The chain has TRBV7-9 and TRBJ2-6; D is unclear. Trimming removed 0 bases at V and 0 bases at J, with 6 bases between. Germline CDR1 SEHNR, CDR2 FQNEAQ (reference sequence). This CDR3 has 16 amino acids. The CDR3 coding sequence is TGTGCCAGCAGCTTAGCGAGGAACTCTGGGGCCAACGTCCTGACTTTC. Amino acid sequence: CASSLARNSGANVLTF.

The chain uses TRBV5-1 and TRBJ1-3; 8 bases line up with TRBD1. Germline lookup yields CDR1 SGHRS and CDR2 YFSETQ. CDR3 size: 16 residues. V dropped 0 bases and J dropped 4; count of bases not matched to a gene: 6. The CDR3 sequence is CASSLGTGFQGNTIYF. DNA of the CDR3: TGCGCCAGCAGCTTGGGGACAGGGTTCCAGGGAAACACCATATATTTT.

The rearrangement joins TRBV7-2 to TRBJ1-2; tentatively, D is TRBD1 (5 bases). Trimming cost V 3 bases and J 9 bases, with 14 bases left between them. This CDR3 contains 13 residues. The germline gives CDR1 SGHTA, CDR2 FQGNSA. In DNA form, the CDR3 reads TGTGCCAGCAGCTTCCCGACAGCGCCGAGCTACACCTTC. It encodes CASSFPTAPSYTF.

The chain links TRBV30 to TRBJ2-1, with 7 bases matching TRBD2. Trimming at V came to 0 bases and at J to 7 bases, leaving 12 bases not matched to a gene. This CDR3 is 16 amino acids long. CDR1 is GTSNPN and CDR2 is SVGIG in the germline V gene (reference sequence). The CDR3 loop is CAWSVWGGVRGNEQFF. The CDR3 DNA reads TGTGCCTGGAGTGTATGGGGGGGGGTCAGAGGGAATGAGCAGTTCTTC. Looking up the rest from reference TRBV30 and TRBJ2-1 gives the full variable domain: SQTIHQWPATLVQPVGSPLSLECTVEGTSNPNLYWYRQAAGRGLQLLFYSVGIGQISSEVPQNLSASRPQDRQFILSSKKLLLSDSGFYLCAWSVWGGVRGNEQFFGPGTRLTVL.

This sequence joins TRBV27 and TRBJ2-1; 8 bases match TRBD1. Germline assignment: CDR1 MNHEY and CDR2 SMNVEV (reference sequence). This CDR3 spans 17 amino acids. V lost 6 bases, J lost 0 bases, and 10 bases stayed unmatched. CDR3 bases: TGTGCCAGCAGCATTAACCCACAGGGGGGCTCCTACAATGAGCAGTTCTTC. Translating it yields CASSINPQGGSYNEQFF.

This rearrangement joins TRBV7-3 to TRBJ2-1; D may be TRBD2 (6 bases). V was trimmed by 5 bases and J by 9 bases, leaving 20 bases between them. The CDR3 is 15 residues long. Germline V gene sequence: CDR1 SGHTA, CDR2 FQGTGA. The CDR3 here is CASSPRTLLGGEQFF. The DNA of the CDR3 is TGTGCCAGCAGCCCACGGACTCTCCTGGGGGGTGAGCAGTTCTTC.